One sample yielded the 15 T cell receptor beta chains listed below, sequenced in a study of identifying expanded T cells in peripheral blood. TCRdb's copy holds only in-frame clones and misses some; the assay was immunoSEQ multiplex PCR. Of 100,000 to 110,000 clones in the sample, 88% were seen once. The specimen was blood. The receptors derive from a person aged 18 to 75 in good health.

The chain combines TRBV18 with TRBJ1-2; 7 bases agree with TRBD1. Trimming cost V 3 bases and J 4 bases; bases outside gene matches: 11. The CDR3 extends over 16 amino acids. Germline loops: CDR1 KGHSH, CDR2 LQKENI. CDR3 sequence: CASSPILSGGAYGYTF. CDR3 DNA: TGTGCCAGCTCACCTATCCTTTCAGGGGGGGCCTATGGCTACACCTTC. Complete variable domain (other parts from reference TRBV18 and TRBJ1-2): NAGVMQNPRHLVRRRGQEARLRCSPMKGHSHVYWYRQLPEEGLKFMVYLQKENIIDESGMPKERFSAEFPKEGPSILRIQQVVRGDSAAYFCASSPILSGGAYGYTFGSGTRLTVV.

The rearrangement uses TRBV19 and TRBJ1-1, with D maybe TRBD1 (5 bases). The CDR3 is 11 amino acids. Trimming took 10 bases from V and 7 from J, leaving 13 bases between them. CDR1 and CDR2 from the germline V gene are LNHDA and SQIVND (reference sequence). The chain's CDR3 is CATRDAVEAFF. The DNA for the CDR3 is TGTGCCACCAGGGACGCTGTTGAAGCTTTCTTT. The full variable domain, its missing parts supplied by reference TRBV19 and TRBJ1-1, is DGGITQSPKYLFRKEGQNVTLSCEQNLNHDAMYWYRQDPGQGLRLIYYSQIVNDFQKGDIAEGYSVSREKKESFPLTVTSAQKNPTAFYLCATRDAVEAFFGQGTRLTVV.

J is TRBJ1-3 and V is TRBV18; D unclear. The CDR3 runs to 18 residues. Germline V gene lookup returns CDR1 KGHSH and CDR2 LQKENI. The V end was cut by 3 bases, the J end by 5 bases, with 23 bases between. The CDR3 sequence: CASSPGLGPAGDRNTIYF. The CDR3 nucleotides are TGTGCCAGCTCACCGGGGTTGGGCCCGGCGGGAGACCGAAACACCATATATTTT.

V gene TRBV19 combines with J gene TRBJ1-3, with D hard to call. CDR1 and CDR2 from the germline V gene are LNHDA and SQIVND (reference sequence). V lost 10 bases and J lost 4, with 11 bases in between. This CDR3 has 12 amino acids. Here the CDR3 reads CAIKGSGNTIYF. The CDR3 nucleotides read TGTGCCATTAAAGGTTCCGGAAACACCATATATTTT.

The genes are TRBV19 and TRBJ2-6; D gene uncertain. In germline, CDR1 is LNHDA, CDR2 SQIVND (reference sequence). Between the trimmed V and J ends, which lost 11 bases and 2 bases, there was a span of 13 bases. This CDR3 has 14 residues. The CDR3 protein is CAVLRDPGANVLTF. For the CDR3, the DNA is TGTGCCGTATTACGTGACCCTGGGGCCAACGTCCTGACTTTC.

This clone was observed at least ten times. V is TRBV6-6 and J is TRBJ2-7; no clear D gene. Trimming cost V 0 bases and J 5 bases, with 8 bases left between them. CDR1 and CDR2 from the germline V gene are MNHNY and SVGAGI (reference sequence). CDR3 length: 13 residues. DNA of the CDR3: TGTGCCAGCAGTTACTCGTCGACGAACGAGCAGTACTTC. The encoded protein is CASSYSSTNEQYF.

The J gene is TRBJ1-1, the V gene TRBV30; D is undetermined. The CDR3 runs 13 residues. Deletions cut 0 bases from V and 3 bases from J, with 8 bases between. CDR1 is GTSNPN, CDR2 SVGIG, per germline (reference sequence). The CDR3 DNA follows: TGTGCCTGGAGTGTAAGCCAAGACACTGAAGCTTTCTTT. Translation: CAWSVSQDTEAFF.

The chain links TRBV11-2 to TRBJ1-1, with no clear D. The CDR3 sequence is 15 residues long. CDR1 SGHAT and CDR2 FQNNGV come from the germline V gene. The ends were cut back, 0 bases at V and 5 bases at J, with 13 bases in the middle. The CDR3 nucleotides read TGTGCCAGCAGCTTAGATGTGACGGGGAGGACTGAAGCTTTCTTT. It encodes CASSLDVTGRTEAFF.

V usage is TRBV5-4 and J usage is TRBJ2-3, with 9 bases identical to TRBD2. Trimming at V came to 5 bases and at J to 0 bases, leaving 4 bases not matched to a gene. Looked up from germline, CDR1 is SGHNT and CDR2 is YYREEE (reference sequence). The CDR3 is made up of 15 amino acids. The CDR3 DNA reads as TGTGCCAGCAGGGATAGCGGGAGTAGCACAGATACGCAGTATTTT. Translating it yields CASRDSGSSTDTQYF.

The chain has TRBV10-1 and TRBJ2-2, with TRBD1 matching 7 bases. This CDR3 spans 15 amino acids. With V trimmed by 6 bases and J by 2 bases, 6 bases remained unmatched. Germline V gene lookup returns CDR1 WNHNN and CDR2 SYGVQD (reference sequence). The CDR3 DNA reads TGCGCCAGCAGGCTGACAGGGCGAAACACCGGGGAGCTGTTTTTT. The encoded protein is CASRLTGRNTGELFF.

The chain joins TRBV18 to TRBJ2-7; either TRBD1 or TRBD2 may supply D (6 bases each). The CDR3 has 14 amino acids. Trimming removed 6 bases at V and 7 bases at J, with 19 bases between. Per germline, CDR1 KGHSH and CDR2 LQKENI. The CDR3 DNA reads as TGTGCCAGCTCGACAGGAGGGTCGACGAGGGAGCAGTACTTC. Protein: CASSTGGSTREQYF. Filled out from reference TRBV18 and TRBJ2-7, the complete variable domain reads NAGVMQNPRHLVRRRGQEARLRCSPMKGHSHVYWYRQLPEEGLKFMVYLQKENIIDESGMPKERFSAEFPKEGPSILRIQQVVRGDSAAYFCASSTGGSTREQYFGPGTRLTVT.

The J gene is TRBJ1-1, the V gene TRBV10-3, with D perhaps TRBD1 (6 bases). The CDR3 sequence is 16 residues long. Trimming removed 7 bases at V and 1 base at J, with 19 bases between. Germline V lookup: CDR1 ENHRY, CDR2 SYGVKD. The CDR3 protein is CAITKSGTGRNTEAFF. The CDR3 DNA follows: TGTGCCATCACAAAGTCGGGCACAGGGAGGAACACTGAAGCTTTCTTT.

The chain recombines TRBV18 with TRBJ1-5; D possibly corresponds to TRBD1 (5 bases). Germline V gene lookup returns CDR1 KGHSH and CDR2 LQKENI. The CDR3 is 15 amino acids. V lost 1 base to trimming and J lost 3 bases, with 10 bases between them. The CDR3 nucleotides read TGTGCCAGCTCACCACGGGAACAGGACAATCAGCCCCAGCATTTT. Amino acids: CASSPREQDNQPQHF. Filled out from reference TRBV18 and TRBJ1-5, the complete variable domain reads NAGVMQNPRHLVRRRGQEARLRCSPMKGHSHVYWYRQLPEEGLKFMVYLQKENIIDESGMPKERFSAEFPKEGPSILRIQQVVRGDSAAYFCASSPREQDNQPQHFGDGTRLSIL.

This clone has only one observation. J is TRBJ2-1 and V is TRBV6-4; TRBD2 matches at 14 bases. V gave up 6 bases and J gave up 5 bases; unmatched junction bases: 6. The CDR3 has 16 residues. The germline gives CDR1 MRHNA, CDR2 SNTAGT. The CDR3 DNA reads TGTGCCAGCAGCGCTGGGACTAGCGGGGGTCACAATGAGCAGTTCTTC. It encodes CASSAGTSGGHNEQFF.

The chain couples TRBV2 to TRBJ2-7, with unresolved D. The V gene's germline CDR1 is SNHLY and CDR2 FYNNEI. There are 14 residues in the CDR3. V gave up 6 bases and J gave up 1 base, with 13 bases separating them. CDR3 sequence (DNA): TGTGCCAGCAGATTGACTGTAGGTTCCTACGAGCAGTACTTC. Protein product: CASRLTVGSYEQYF.